The clone carrying this T cell receptor (beta chain) has a single count. Clones were sequenced by immunoSEQ multiplex PCR, and TCRdb holds only the in-frame ones, with some missing. The sample records around 50,000 clones, around 80% being singletons. The record originates from a study of memory CD4+ T cells and cytomegalovirus serostatus. The V gene lost 2 bases and the J gene lost 0 bases, with 10 bases spanning the gap. Germline values: CDR1 SGHAT, CDR2 FQNNGV. The CDR3 consists of 15 residues. The sort gate was single viable CD3+CD4+CD8-CD45RO+ cells for memory CD4+ T cells. The receptor's source is an adult in good health and CMV-seronegative. The V call is TRBV11-2, the J call TRBJ1-1; possibly TRBD1 for D (5 bases). The specimen was memory CD4+ T cells from blood. CDR3 DNA sequence: TGTGCCAGCAGCTTAACGGGGCAGATGAACACTGAAGCTTTCTTT. Translation: CASSLTGQMNTEAFF.